This T cell receptor beta chain is drawn from a study of glioma-infiltrating T cells after dendritic cell vaccination. Study-level information: The vaccine used monocyte-derived dendritic cells pulsed overnight with autologous tumor lysate.

Specified time point: after dendritic cell vaccination, including at tumor progression/relapse. The PCR used 60 V beta and 13 J beta primers. Sequencing used immunoSEQ multiplex PCR; TCRdb keeps in-frame clones, though not all of them. The sample has about 99,000 clones, approximately 80% seen once. V gave up 5 bases and J gave up 0 bases, with 8 bases separating them. Germline CDR1 MNHNS, CDR2 SASEGT. The CDR3 runs to 14 residues. The receptor was isolated from a human donor with glioblastoma. The material sequenced was blood, taken after dendritic cell vaccination. The chain has TRBV6-1 and TRBJ1-5; D not resolved. DNA of the CDR3: TGTGCCAGCAGTTTCGGGAGTAGCAATCAGCCCCAGCATTTT. Its protein product is CASSFGSSNQPQHF.